Described below is a single T cell receptor beta chain sequence and its context. V lost 4 bases and J lost 8; bases outside the gene matches: 9. Germline V CDR1 and CDR2: SGHNT, YYREEE (reference sequence). This CDR3 has 14 residues. Each CDR3 protein gets one entry after TCRdb re-called the 5' RACE reads with MiXCR. This sample has 50,000 to 65,000 distinct CDR3 sequences, with 6.6% found just once. The data derive from a study of T cells after yellow fever vaccination. General study results and limits: Repertoires sorted by FACS could include abundant clonotypes that are contaminants from the bulk population.

The sequence was collected from a man aged 18-30 years who received the YFV17D yellow fever vaccine. The chain uses TRBV5-4 and TRBJ2-1; TRBD1 matches at 7 bases. The sample in question was CD8+ T cells not binding an NS4B(214-222) dextramer, sorted from PBMCs, obtained approximately 40 days after the first yellow fever vaccination. The CDR3 DNA sequence: TGTGCCAGCAGCACCGAAAACAGGGGCGATGAGCAGTTCTTC. It encodes CASSTENRGDEQFF.